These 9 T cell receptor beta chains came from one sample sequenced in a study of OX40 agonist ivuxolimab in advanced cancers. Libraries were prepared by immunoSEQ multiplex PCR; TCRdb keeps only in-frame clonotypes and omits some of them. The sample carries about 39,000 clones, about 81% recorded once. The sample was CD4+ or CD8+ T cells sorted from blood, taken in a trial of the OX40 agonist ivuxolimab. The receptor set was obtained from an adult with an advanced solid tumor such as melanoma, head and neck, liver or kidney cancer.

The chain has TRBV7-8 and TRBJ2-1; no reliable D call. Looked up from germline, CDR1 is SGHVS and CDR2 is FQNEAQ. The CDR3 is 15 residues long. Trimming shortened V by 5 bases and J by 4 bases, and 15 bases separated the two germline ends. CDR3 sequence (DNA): TGTGCCAGCAGCCCTACCCCACAGACGTACAATGAGCAGTTCTTC. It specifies CASSPTPQTYNEQFF.

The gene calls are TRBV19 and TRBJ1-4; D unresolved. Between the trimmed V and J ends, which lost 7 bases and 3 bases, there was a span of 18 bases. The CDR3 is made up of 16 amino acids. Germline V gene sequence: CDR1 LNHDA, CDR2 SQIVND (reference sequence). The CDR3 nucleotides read TGTGCCAGTACTTCGAGGAGCGAGGAAGCTAATGAAAAACTGTTTTTT. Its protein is CASTSRSEEANEKLFF.

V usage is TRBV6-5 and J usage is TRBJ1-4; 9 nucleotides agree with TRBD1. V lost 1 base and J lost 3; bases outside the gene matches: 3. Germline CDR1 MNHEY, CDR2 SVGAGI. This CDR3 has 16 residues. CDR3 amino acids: CASSYLQGAPNEKLFF. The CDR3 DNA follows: TGTGCCAGCAGTTACTTACAGGGGGCACCTAATGAAAAACTGTTTTTT.

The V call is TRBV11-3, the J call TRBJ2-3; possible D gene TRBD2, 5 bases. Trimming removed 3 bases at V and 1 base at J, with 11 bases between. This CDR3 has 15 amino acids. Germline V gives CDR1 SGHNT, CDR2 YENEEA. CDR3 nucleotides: TGTGCCAGCAGCTTCAGAGGGTCGGGCACAGATACGCAGTATTTT. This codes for CASSFRGSGTDTQYF.

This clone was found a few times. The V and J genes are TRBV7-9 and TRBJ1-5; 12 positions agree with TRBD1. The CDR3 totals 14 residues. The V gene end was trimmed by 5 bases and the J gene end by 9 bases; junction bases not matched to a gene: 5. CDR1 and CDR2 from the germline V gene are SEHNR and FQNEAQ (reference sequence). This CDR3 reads CASSGTGGSRPQHF. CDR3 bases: TGTGCCAGCAGCGGGACAGGGGGCTCTCGGCCCCAGCATTTT.

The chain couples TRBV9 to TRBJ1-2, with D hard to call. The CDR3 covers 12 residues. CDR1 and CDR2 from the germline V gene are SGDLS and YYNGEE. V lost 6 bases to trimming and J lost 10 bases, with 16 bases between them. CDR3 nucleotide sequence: TGTGCCAGCACGCGAGCCAGTGAGGCCTACACCTTC. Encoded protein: CASTRASEAYTF.

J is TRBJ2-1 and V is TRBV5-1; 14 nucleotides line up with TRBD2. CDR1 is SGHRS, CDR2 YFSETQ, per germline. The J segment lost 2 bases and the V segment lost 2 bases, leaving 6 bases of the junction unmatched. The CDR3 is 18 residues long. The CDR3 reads CASSLPGLAGVTYNEQFF. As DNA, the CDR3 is TGCGCCAGCAGCTTACCGGGACTAGCGGGAGTAACCTACAATGAGCAGTTCTTC.

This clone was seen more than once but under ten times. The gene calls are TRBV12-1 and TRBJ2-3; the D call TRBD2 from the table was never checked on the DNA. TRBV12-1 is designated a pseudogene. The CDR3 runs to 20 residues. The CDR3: CASSFERPSGVVPSTDTQYF. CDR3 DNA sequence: TGTGCCAGCAGCTTTGAGCGACCGAGCGGGGTTGTCCCTAGCACAGATACGCAGTATTTT.

CDR3 sequence (DNA): TGTGCCAGCTCATCGTACCAAGAGACCCAGTACTTC. Protein: CASSSYQETQYF. The gene calls are TRBV18 and TRBJ2-5; no definite D call. Germline V lookup: CDR1 KGHSH, CDR2 LQKENI. V shed 5 bases and J shed 0 bases, with 4 bases lying between them. CDR3 size: 12 residues.